Listed below are T cell receptor beta chains from one sample, sequenced in a study of blood T cell repertoires in COVID-19. Assay used: immunoSEQ multiplex PCR; TCRdb lists only in-frame clones, some missing. The sample includes 70,000 to 100,000 clones, 88% of them seen just once. The sequenced material came from peripheral blood. Every receptor here comes from a human donor in a cohort sampled during active COVID-19. Each CDR3 is given with its conserved first and last residue. Part of the rows lack a size; the others show once, few, many or a class for expanded clones.

clone_size | j_call | v_call | cdr3_length | cdr3_aa
NA | TRBJ2-5 | TRBV6-2/TRBV6-3 | 16 | CASSYHGGGDQETQYF
NA | TRBJ2-7 | TRBV6-5 | 15 | CASSPQGYPDQEQYF
NA | TRBJ2-7 | TRBV6-2/TRBV6-3 | 17 | CASSYSGGRGSSYEQYF
NA | TRBJ1-2 | TRBV24-1 | 14 | CATSRAGINYGYTF
NA | TRBJ2-4 | TRBV3-1/TRBV3-2 | 17 | CASSQGGVYGSKNIQYF
NA | TRBJ2-3 | TRBV5-5 | 15 | CASSLLILDTDTQYF
NA | TRBJ2-3 | TRBV3-1/TRBV3-2 | 12 | CASSRYTDTQYF
NA | TRBJ2-7 | TRBV21-1 | 15 | CASSPSRKETGEQYF
NA | TRBJ2-2 | TRBV27 | 16 | CASSLRQGTVTGELFF
NA | TRBJ2-5 | TRBV7-9 | 14 | CASSLKLAEETQYF
NA | TRBJ2-5 | TRBV9 | 14 | CASSLGTSQETQYF
NA | TRBJ1-1 | TRBV19 | 11 | CATGGAAAAFF
NA | TRBJ2-7 | TRBV19 | 16 | CASSNPPAGGFNEQYF
NA | TRBJ1-2 | TRBV19 | 14 | CASSILQEHYGYTF
NA | TRBJ1-2 | TRBV5-4 | 11 | CASSLGGGYTF
NA | TRBJ2-3 | TRBV6-5 | 15 | CASSYGQGSTDTQYF
once | TRBJ1-5 | TRBV5-1 | 15 | CASSLVPGSNQPQHF
NA | TRBJ2-1 | TRBV5-6 | 17 | CASSPIPKRDNYNEQFF
few | TRBJ2-7 | TRBV12-5 | 15 | CASGLLGLGAGEQYF
NA | TRBJ1-5 | TRBV5-8 | 18 | CASTQGVGRQSDNQPQHF
NA | TRBJ2-2 | TRBV28 | 15 | CASRGSGRHTGELFF
NA | TRBJ2-5 | TRBV6-4 | 15 | CASTQTGTGEETQYF
NA | TRBJ1-3 | TRBV6-2/TRBV6-3 | 17 | CASSHVGRGKRGNTIYF
NA | TRBJ2-5 | TRBV6-1 | 15 | CASSEEWGQQETQYF
NA | TRBJ2-5 | TRBV2 | 14 | CASRAGGGRETQYF
NA | TRBJ2-1 | TRBV4-3 | 17 | CASSQGLGGGRDNEQFF
NA | TRBJ2-6 | TRBV28 | 15 | CASSKHPSGANVLTF
few | TRBJ2-7 | TRBV6-2/TRBV6-3 | 16 | CASSYSSTSNSYEQYF
NA | TRBJ2-1 | TRBV27 | 14 | CASSPRGGANEQFF
NA | TRBJ2-7 | TRBV7-9 | 16 | CASSPLTTGGSYEQYF
NA | TRBJ1-5 | TRBV2 | 14 | CASSDRGAGQPQHF
NA | TRBJ1-1 | TRBV7-2 | 14 | CASSFSTVNTEAFF
NA | TRBJ2-6 | TRBV18 | 19 | CASSPVGTGASSGANVLTF
NA | TRBJ1-3 | TRBV9 | 16 | CASSVSVQSSGNTIYF
NA | TRBJ2-1 | TRBV14 | 14 | CASSSPRSYNEQFF
once | TRBJ2-7 | TRBV6-1 | 14 | CASSEPPGLPEQYF
once | TRBJ2-7 | TRBV7-9 | 12 | CASSLDGPAKYF
NA | TRBJ2-1 | TRBV2 | 14 | CASSKGLAGTKQFF
once | TRBJ1-3 | TRBV20-1 | 14 | CSASSHVSGNTIYF
NA | TRBJ1-2 | TRBV7-9 | 15 | CASSPPGTGRVGYTF
NA | TRBJ2-7 | TRBV2 | 15 | CASRGTLAGDGEQYF
once | TRBJ2-5 | TRBV14 | 13 | CASSRDRVETQYF
NA | TRBJ2-7 | TRBV30 | 15 | CAWSVLGGDPYEQYF